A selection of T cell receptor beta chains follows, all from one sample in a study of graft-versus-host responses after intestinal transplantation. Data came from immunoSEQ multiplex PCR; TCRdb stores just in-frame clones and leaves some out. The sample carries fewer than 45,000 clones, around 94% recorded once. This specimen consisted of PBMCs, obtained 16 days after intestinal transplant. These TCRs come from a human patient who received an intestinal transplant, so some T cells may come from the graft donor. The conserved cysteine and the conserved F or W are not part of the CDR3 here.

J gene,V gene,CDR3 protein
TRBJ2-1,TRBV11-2,ASSPRLAGRSYNEQF
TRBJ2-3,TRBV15,ATSRDSSWRNRPPDTQY
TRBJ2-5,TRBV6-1,ASSERRPQETQY
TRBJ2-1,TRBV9,ASSVGRGGNEQF
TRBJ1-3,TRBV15,ATSRLMASGNTIY
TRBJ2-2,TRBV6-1,AGFGSNTGELF
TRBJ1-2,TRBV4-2,ASSSYRGQGTNYGYT
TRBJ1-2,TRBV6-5,ASRFRQGAGYGYT
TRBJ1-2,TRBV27,ASSPSGTGGGYT
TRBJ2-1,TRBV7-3,ASSGSAGSNEQF
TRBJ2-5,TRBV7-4,ASSLGTGREETQY
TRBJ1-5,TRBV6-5,ASSLGLDGNQPQH
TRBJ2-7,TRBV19,ATTWRGGGFSYEQY
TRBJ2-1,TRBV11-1,ASSRLFALADSYNEQF
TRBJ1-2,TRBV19,ASGPRGDYGYT
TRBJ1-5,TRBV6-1,ASTDRGNGQPQH
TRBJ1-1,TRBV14,ASSLAEGNTEAF
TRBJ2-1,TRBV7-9,ASSYRGDSDEQF
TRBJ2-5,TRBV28,ASSLGGQLRETQY
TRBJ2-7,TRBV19,ASSILKEGQEAYEQY
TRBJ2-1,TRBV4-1,ASSQVRDRGFDEQF
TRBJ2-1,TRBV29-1,SVEGTSPNEQF
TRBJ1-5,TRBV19,ASSTAGGSNQPQH
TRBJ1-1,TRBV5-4,ASSAGTGEAF
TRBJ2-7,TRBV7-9,ASSPNRGEVYEQY
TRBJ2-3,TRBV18,ASSPPGTTSTDTQY
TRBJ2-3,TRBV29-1,SATHVGEGTDTQY
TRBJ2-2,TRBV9,ASSVDGTSGTGELF
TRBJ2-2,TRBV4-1,ASSQGGTGELF
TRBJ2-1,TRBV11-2,ARLQLVTGNEQF
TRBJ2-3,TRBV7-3,ASSRTGGFTDTQY
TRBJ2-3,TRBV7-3,ASSGTSGSADTQY
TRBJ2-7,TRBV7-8,ASSFRDSQFYEQY
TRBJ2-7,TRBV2,ASSGVASGEQY
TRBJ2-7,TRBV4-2,ASRPSYEQY
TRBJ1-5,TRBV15,ATSARQGSGNQPQH
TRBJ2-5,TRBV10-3,AISESTSGQETQY
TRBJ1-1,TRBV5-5,ASSSHGDTEAF
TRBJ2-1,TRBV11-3,ASSLDRMVQF
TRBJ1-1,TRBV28,ASSLSEGYTEAF
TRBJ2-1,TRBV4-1,ASSQSDSGSYEQF
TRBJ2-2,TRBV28,ASSLWGTGELF
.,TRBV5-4,ASSSPGQGPYEQY